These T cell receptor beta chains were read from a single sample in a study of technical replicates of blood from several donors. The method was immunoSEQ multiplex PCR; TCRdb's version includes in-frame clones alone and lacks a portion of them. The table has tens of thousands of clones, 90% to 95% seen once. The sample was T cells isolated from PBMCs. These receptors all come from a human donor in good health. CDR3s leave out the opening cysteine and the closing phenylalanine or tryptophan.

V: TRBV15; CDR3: ATSRDGGHYEQY
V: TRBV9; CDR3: ASSGSGRNADTQY
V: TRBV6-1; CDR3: ASSEAERGGQPQH
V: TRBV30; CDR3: AWNDKSSYEQY
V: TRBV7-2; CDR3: ASSLDLATVSYEQY
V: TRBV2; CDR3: ASSPSGTGAYNEQF
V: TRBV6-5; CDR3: ASSYSIGEVTGELF
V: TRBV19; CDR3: ASSELASGLETQY
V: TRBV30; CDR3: AWTQGTGYT
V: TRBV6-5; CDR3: ASRTEQSNEQY
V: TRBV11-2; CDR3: ASSSGQGNTEAF
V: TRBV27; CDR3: ASSFLAGRQETQY
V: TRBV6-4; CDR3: ASSDSQGDYAF
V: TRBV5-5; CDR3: ASSLGVRGTEAF
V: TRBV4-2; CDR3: ASSQYRDQETQY
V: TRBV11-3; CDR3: ASSFTREAYYEQY
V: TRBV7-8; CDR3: ASLGEGYGYT
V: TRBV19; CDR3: ASSSLAYNEQF
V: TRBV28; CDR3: AAQDLINEKLF
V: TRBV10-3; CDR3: AISEFSGHYEQY
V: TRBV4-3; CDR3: ASSQGTGAGNTIY
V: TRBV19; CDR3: ASSRDRGETQY
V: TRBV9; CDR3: ASSAPGQGANTGELF
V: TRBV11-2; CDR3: ASSQGAAGATDTQY
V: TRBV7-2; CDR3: ASSLARGGATQY
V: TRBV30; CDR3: AWSVWTGVSYNEQF
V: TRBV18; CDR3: ASSPPDKHNEQF
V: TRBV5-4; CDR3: ASSLVLAGTNEQF
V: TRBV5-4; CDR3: ASSASAGLNYGYT
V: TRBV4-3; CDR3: ASSQGGLAGTGELF
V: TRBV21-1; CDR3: ASSKGRGTGSSYEQY
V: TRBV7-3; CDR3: ASSSRQGGTGEQF
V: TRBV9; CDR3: ASSVSGATTEAF
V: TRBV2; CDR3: ASNIRGLEQY
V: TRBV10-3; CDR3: AIRQGEVHT
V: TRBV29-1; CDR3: SVVAGGPEQY
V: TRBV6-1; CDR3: ASTGSQRGILF
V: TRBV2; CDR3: ASSWGEHTEAF
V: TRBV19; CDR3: ASSHRDISNQPQH
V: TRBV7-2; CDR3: ASSLARFTF
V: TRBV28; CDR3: ASRLTSARYEQY
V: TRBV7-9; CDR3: ASSLVSTGVTDTQY
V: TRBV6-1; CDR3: ASSARGLQTGELF
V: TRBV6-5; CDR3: ASSYSFSGNTIY
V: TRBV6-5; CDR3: ASSPNTGNTEAF
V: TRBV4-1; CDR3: ASSQDSGTNGNTIY